Following are 24 T cell receptor beta chains from one sample sequenced in a study of OX40 agonist ivuxolimab in advanced cancers. TCRdb keeps only in-frame clones here, not all; method: immunoSEQ multiplex PCR. This sample carries around 100,000 clones, almost 90% of them seen once, and the ten largest clones take roughly 0.17%. The sequencing here drew on CD4+ or CD8+ T cells sorted from blood, taken in a trial of the OX40 agonist ivuxolimab. These receptors came from an adult with an advanced solid tumor such as melanoma, head and neck, liver or kidney cancer.

This rearrangement joins TRBV2 to TRBJ1-5, with 7 bases fitting TRBD1. This CDR3 comprises 14 residues. Trimming cost V 4 bases and J 7 bases; bases outside gene matches: 7. CDR1 SNHLY and CDR2 FYNNEI come from the germline V gene. CDR3 loop: CASSVVGGEQPQHF. DNA for the CDR3: TGTGCCAGCAGTGTAGTAGGGGGCGAACAGCCCCAGCATTTT.

V usage is TRBV5-1 and J usage is TRBJ1-2; possible D gene TRBD1, 5 bases. The germline V and J ends were trimmed by 0 bases and 3 bases, with 15 bases remaining between them. The CDR3 is 16 residues long. CDR1 is SGHRS and CDR2 is YFSETQ in the germline V gene. This CDR3 reads CASSLAIGALDYGYTF. The CDR3, as DNA: TGCGCCAGCAGCTTGGCGATCGGGGCTTTAGACTATGGCTACACCTTC.

The chain combines TRBV5-1 with TRBJ1-4; no firm D call. Germline V CDR1 and CDR2: SGHRS, YFSETQ. The CDR3 totals 16 residues. V was cut by 1 base and J by 5 bases, with 15 bases left in between. CDR3 bases: TGCGCCAGCAGCTTGACCACGAGGTTTGGGAATGAAAAACTGTTTTTT. It is translated as CASSLTTRFGNEKLFF.

The CDR3 sequence: CSVVGGTHSGEQYF. The CDR3 nucleotides are TGCAGCGTTGTTGGGGGAACCCACTCGGGCGAGCAGTACTTC. The chain combines TRBV29-1 with TRBJ2-7; possibly TRBD1 or TRBD2 for D (5 bases each). This CDR3 spans 14 amino acids. The V and J ends lost 4 bases and 6 bases respectively, with 19 bases between them. Looked up from germline, CDR1 is SQVTM and CDR2 is ANQGSEA.

The chain recombines TRBV10-1 with TRBJ2-3, with D perhaps TRBD1 (6 bases). Trimming left V 4 bases short and J 4 bases short, with 12 bases between. The germline V gene has CDR1 WNHNN and CDR2 SYGVQD (reference sequence). The CDR3 has 14 residues. Here the CDR3 reads CASSATTGPDTQYF. DNA of the CDR3: TGCGCCAGCAGTGCGACAACAGGGCCAGATACGCAGTATTTT.

V and J are TRBV5-4 and TRBJ2-1, with D perhaps matching TRBD2 (5 bases). Looked up from germline, CDR1 is SGHNT and CDR2 is YYREEE (reference sequence). The CDR3 totals 15 residues. Trimming stripped 6 bases from V and 4 bases from J, with 17 bases between. CDR3 loop: CASTARGGDYNEQFF. The CDR3, as DNA: TGTGCCAGCACCGCCCGGGGTGGGGATTACAATGAGCAGTTCTTC.

This rearrangement joins TRBV5-4 to TRBJ2-7; D is possibly TRBD2 (5 bases). V lost 2 bases to trimming and J lost 2 bases, with 14 bases between them. This CDR3 has 15 residues. The germline CDR1 and CDR2 sequences are SGHNT and YYREEE (reference sequence). The CDR3 DNA sequence: TGTGCCAGCAGCTTTAGAGGGAGCGGCACCTACGAGCAGTACTTC. Amino acids: CASSFRGSGTYEQYF.

The genes are TRBV19 and TRBJ2-5; 8 bases are shared with TRBD1. The junction had 4 bases not matched to a gene; V was cut back by 8 bases and J by 5 bases. CDR1 LNHDA and CDR2 SQIVND come from the germline V gene (reference sequence). The CDR3 has 12 amino acids. The CDR3 nucleotides read TGTGCCAGTTCCAGGGGGCTGGAGACCCAGTACTTC. It encodes CASSRGLETQYF. Drawing the rest from reference TRBV19 and TRBJ2-5, the complete variable domain is DGGITQSPKYLFRKEGQNVTLSCEQNLNHDAMYWYRQDPGQGLRLIYYSQIVNDFQKGDIAEGYSVSREKKESFPLTVTSAQKNPTAFYLCASSRGLETQYFGPGTRLLVL.

This sequence joins TRBV9 and TRBJ2-2, with D possibly matching TRBD2 (7 bases). V lost 2 bases, J lost 0 bases, and 20 bases lay in between. Germline V gene data show CDR1 as SGDLS and CDR2 as YYNGEE. This CDR3 has 19 residues. The CDR3 sequence: CASSVSQGRGRANTGELFF. Here the CDR3 DNA reads TGTGCCAGCAGCGTCAGTCAGGGGAGGGGGAGGGCGAACACCGGGGAGCTGTTTTTT. Combining the CDR3 with reference TRBV9 and TRBJ2-2 gives the whole variable domain DSGVTQTPKHLITATGQRVTLRCSPRSGDLSVYWYQQSLDQGLQFLIQYYNGEERAKGNILERFSAQQFPDLHSELNLSSLELGDSALYFCASSVSQGRGRANTGELFFGEGSRLTVL.

The chain joins TRBV5-1 to TRBJ2-3; D is possibly TRBD1 (6 bases). Trimming removed 2 bases from V and 4 bases from J, with 8 bases in between. The CDR3 runs to 13 residues. CDR1 SGHRS and CDR2 YFSETQ come from the germline V gene. This CDR3 is CASSLWGPDTQYF. CDR3 DNA sequence: TGCGCCAGCAGCTTATGGGGGCCAGATACGCAGTATTTT.

The rearrangement uses TRBV5-1 and TRBJ2-2; 7 bases fit TRBD2. Germline V gene data show CDR1 as SGHRS and CDR2 as YFSETQ. The CDR3 has 14 amino acids. V lost 0 bases, J lost 5 bases, and 1 base stayed unmatched. The CDR3 nucleotides read TGCGCCAGCAGCTTGGCGGGAGGAACCGGGGAGCTGTTTTTT. Its protein product is CASSLAGGTGELFF.

V and J are TRBV10-1 and TRBJ2-3; 10 nucleotides line up with TRBD2. CDR1 WNHNN and CDR2 SYGVQD come from the germline V gene (reference sequence). This CDR3 is 20 amino acids long. The V and J ends lost 5 bases and 2 bases, in that order; junction bases with no gene match: 19. The CDR3 DNA reads as TGCGCCAGCAGTAGTTGGGCTAGCGGGAGTTTCCACCGGGACACAGATACGCAGTATTTT. Protein sequence: CASSSWASGSFHRDTDTQYF.

The J gene is TRBJ1-4, the V gene TRBV7-9, with D perhaps matching TRBD1 (5 bases). The germline V gene has CDR1 SEHNR and CDR2 FQNEAQ (reference sequence). CDR3 length equals 14 residues. V was trimmed by 2 bases and J by 8 bases, leaving 12 bases between them. The CDR3 reads CASSLLRDGEKLFF. For the CDR3, the DNA is TGTGCCAGCAGCTTACTCAGGGACGGGGAAAAACTGTTTTTT. The full variable domain, with the rest looked up from reference TRBV7-9 and TRBJ1-4, is DTGVSQNPRHKITKRGQNVTFRCDPISEHNRLYWYRQTLGQGPEFLTYFQNEAQLEKSRLLSDRFSAERPKGSFSTLEIQRTEQGDSAMYLCASSLLRDGEKLFFGSGTQLSVL.

V gene TRBV27 combines with J gene TRBJ2-3, with a weak D call TRBD1 (5 bases). The length of the CDR3 is 13 residues. Germline V CDR1 and CDR2: MNHEY, SMNVEV (reference sequence). The ends were cut back, 10 bases at V and 3 bases at J, with 14 bases in the middle. CDR3 protein: CATHRRGTDTQYF. DNA of the CDR3: TGTGCCACCCATCGAAGGGGAACAGATACGCAGTATTTT.

V usage is TRBV9 and J usage is TRBJ1-2; D is unclear. The V gene's germline CDR1 is SGDLS and CDR2 YYNGEE. V was shortened by 0 bases and J by 7 bases, with 19 bases between the two germline ends. This CDR3 has 16 amino acids. CDR3 DNA sequence: TGTGCCAGCAGCGTAGGGGAAGCTTCCCTTCTTGGTGGCTACACCTTC. Protein: CASSVGEASLLGGYTF.

The chain uses TRBV7-9 and TRBJ2-3, with D possibly called TRBD1 or TRBD2 (6 bases each). Per the germline V gene, CDR1 is SEHNR and CDR2 is FQNEAQ (reference sequence). This CDR3 contains 14 residues. Trimming removed 7 bases from V and 0 bases from J, with 11 bases in between. The chain's CDR3 is CASKGGLSTDTQYF. The CDR3 DNA reads TGTGCCAGCAAGGGGGGCCTAAGCACAGATACGCAGTATTTT.

J is TRBJ1-5 and V is TRBV5-8; 7 positions agree with TRBD1. V shed 2 bases, J shed 3 bases, and the junction held 5 bases outside the gene matches. Per the germline V gene, CDR1 is SGHTS and CDR2 is YDEGEE. The CDR3 spans 15 residues. The CDR3 nucleotides are TGTGCCAGCAGCTTTTTCAGGGGGAACAATCAGCCCCAGCATTTT. It specifies CASSFFRGNNQPQHF.

The rearrangement links TRBV6-6 to TRBJ1-1; possible D gene TRBD1, 6 bases. The CDR3 sequence is 15 residues long. Per the germline V gene, CDR1 is MNHNY and CDR2 is SVGAGI (reference sequence). V lost 7 bases and J 2 bases, leaving 17 bases between the germline ends. Here the CDR3 reads CASTPFGGTNTEAFF. CDR3 DNA: TGTGCCAGCACCCCGTTCGGGGGCACCAACACTGAAGCTTTCTTT.

This clone was recorded only once. V is TRBV6-6 and J is TRBJ1-5; TRBD1 might be the D (5 bases). The CDR3 totals 16 residues. The germline CDR1 and CDR2 sequences are MNHNY and SVGAGI (reference sequence). V shed 6 bases and J shed 11 bases, with 26 bases lying between them. CDR3 sequence reads: CASSPPSGTGVGAQHF. CDR3 coding DNA: TGTGCCAGCAGCCCCCCCTCGGGGACGGGTGTTGGGGCCCAGCATTTT.

V usage is TRBV28 and J usage is TRBJ2-7; the D gene is possibly TRBD1 (6 bases). Germline V gene sequence: CDR1 MDHEN, CDR2 SYDVKM. The CDR3 runs 14 residues. V was clipped by 6 bases and J by 5 bases, with 17 bases between them. CDR3 sequence: CASSPLGTIDEQYF. The CDR3 nucleotides read TGTGCCAGCAGCCCATTGGGGACAATTGACGAGCAGTACTTC.

The rearrangement joins TRBV28 to TRBJ1-2; D remains ambiguous. The CDR3 is made up of 14 amino acids. V was cut by 5 bases and J by 3 bases, with 13 bases left in between. Germline CDR1 is MDHEN and CDR2 is SYDVKM. CDR3 region: CASSLSGSYYGYTF. The CDR3 DNA sequence: TGTGCCAGCAGTCTTAGTGGATCGTACTATGGCTACACCTTC.

The chain carries TRBV7-9 and TRBJ1-3, with D perhaps TRBD1 (6 bases). The germline CDR1 and CDR2 sequences are SEHNR and FQNEAQ (reference sequence). The CDR3 consists of 16 residues. Trimming removed 4 bases at V and 0 bases at J, with 13 bases between. The CDR3 DNA sequence: TGTGCCAGCAGCTGGGAGGGACATCCCTCTGGAAACACCATATATTTT. Translating gives CASSWEGHPSGNTIYF.

J is TRBJ1-2 and V is TRBV7-3, with a tentative D call TRBD1 (5 bases). The CDR3 length is 13 residues. Germline V gives CDR1 SGHTA, CDR2 FQGTGA. Trimming shortened V by 4 bases and J by 6 bases, and 12 bases separated the two germline ends. The CDR3 DNA reads as TGTGCCAGCAGCTATGACAGCAAGCATGGCTACACCTTC. It yields the protein CASSYDSKHGYTF.

The chain couples TRBV5-5 to TRBJ1-5; D is possibly TRBD1 (6 bases). Germline V gives CDR1 SGHKS, CDR2 YYEKEE (reference sequence). The germline V and J ends were trimmed by 4 bases and 2 bases, with 16 bases remaining between them. The CDR3 has 16 residues. Here the CDR3 DNA reads TGTGCCAGCAGCGGAGAACAGGGAGTAGGCAATCAGCCCCAGCATTTT. Protein: CASSGEQGVGNQPQHF.